The T cell receptor (beta chain) described here comes from a study of T cell clones after liver transplantation. At the level of the study: A pre-transplant mixed lymphocyte reaction with TCRbeta sequencing defined graft-donor-reactive clones followed in post-transplant blood. Blood was drawn pre-transplant, before withdrawal, and after full or failed withdrawal.

Remarks on this clone: Its antigen is unknown.

Findings of the study overall: In two subjects, few donor cells limited the measurable donor-reactive repertoire. These preliminary findings come from unstandardized post-transplant sampling times.

The V end lost 6 bases, the J end lost 5 bases, and 13 bases lay between the germline ends. The CDR3 has 14 amino acids. Germline V gene lookup returns CDR1 SNHLY and CDR2 FYNNEI. Produced via immunoSEQ multiplex PCR; TCRdb's table is partial and in-frame only. Altogether fewer than 80,000 clones are present, 80% to 85% being singletons, with the ten largest covering 2.1%. The sequencing used CD4+ T cells from blood, collected 48 months after liver transplant. The chain carries TRBV2 and TRBJ2-2, with D perhaps TRBD2 (5 bases). This clonotype was obtained from a human patient who received a liver transplant. Some T cells may be supplied by the graft donor. The CDR3 region has the DNA TGTGCCAGCAGACCATATCGGGAAACCGGGGAGCTGTTTTTT. Translation: CASRPYRETGELFF.